One sample yielded the 23 T cell receptor beta chains listed below, sequenced in a study of Ad26.COV2.S vaccination and SARS-CoV-2 variants. Treatment: some 19 received Ad26.COV2.S at low or high dose, single or two shots; about 5 received placebo; per-sample allocation not given. After the first vaccine or placebo injection, samples were drawn on day 63. The assay was immunoSEQ multiplex PCR, and TCRdb's table has in-frame clones only and misses some. This repertoire shows about 350,000 clones, approximately 86% found once; its top ten account for around 10%. The sample here was peripheral blood, taken in a trial of Ad26.COV2.S vaccine versus placebo. Receptors were obtained from a person aged 18-60 years who received the Ad26.COV2.S COVID-19 vaccine or a placebo.

The genes are TRBV11-1 and TRBJ2-7; 12 nucleotides match TRBD2. Germline values: CDR1 SGHAT, CDR2 FQDESV (reference sequence). V trimming: 5 bases; J trimming: 2 bases; junction bases outside the gene matches: 4. This CDR3 is 15 amino acids long. CDR3 nucleotides: TGTGCCAGCAGCGCACGGACTAGCGGGACCTACGAGCAGTACTTC. Translating gives CASSARTSGTYEQYF. Full variable domain (remainder filled in from reference TRBV11-1 and TRBJ2-7): EAEVAQSPRYKITEKSQAVAFWCDPISGHATLYWYRQILGQGPELLVQFQDESVVDDSQLPKDRFSAERLKGVDSTLKIQPAELGDSAMYLCASSARTSGTYEQYFGPGTRLTVT.

The chain has TRBV6-4 and TRBJ1-2; weak D call: TRBD1 (6 bases). Trimming removed 2 bases at V and 8 bases at J, with 12 bases between. This CDR3 has 13 residues. Germline loops: CDR1 MRHNA, CDR2 SNTAGT. In DNA, the CDR3 is TGTGCCAGCAGTGACCCTGACGGGGGCGGCTACACCTTC. It specifies CASSDPDGGGYTF.

The rearrangement uses TRBV24-1 and TRBJ1-2, with D possibly being TRBD1 (5 bases). Germline lookup yields CDR1 KGHDR and CDR2 SFDVKD. The length of the CDR3 is 14 residues. Trimming took 11 bases from V and 2 from J, leaving 17 bases between them. The CDR3 DNA sequence: TGTGCCATCCAGACCGCCGGGGCGAACTATGGCTACACCTTC. It encodes CAIQTAGANYGYTF.

This chain connects TRBV19 to TRBJ2-7; 8 bases are a match to TRBD1. J gave up 7 bases and V 5 bases, and 4 bases lay outside the gene matches. Germline lookup yields CDR1 LNHDA and CDR2 SQIVND (reference sequence). There are 12 residues in the CDR3. The CDR3: CASSGQGWEQYF. For the CDR3, the DNA is TGTGCCAGTAGTGGACAGGGTTGGGAGCAGTACTTC. The full variable domain, with the rest looked up from reference TRBV19 and TRBJ2-7, is DGGITQSPKYLFRKEGQNVTLSCEQNLNHDAMYWYRQDPGQGLRLIYYSQIVNDFQKGDIAEGYSVSREKKESFPLTVTSAQKNPTAFYLCASSGQGWEQYFGPGTRLTVT.

This clone came up once. The rearrangement uses TRBV7-9 and TRBJ1-1, with D possibly being TRBD1 (6 bases). CDR1 and CDR2 from the germline V gene are SEHNR and FQNEAQ (reference sequence). This CDR3 contains 13 residues. Between the trimmed V and J ends, which lost 2 bases and 3 bases, there was a span of 7 bases. The CDR3 coding sequence is TGTGCCAGCAGCTTATCAGGGGACACTGAAGCTTTCTTT. Its translation is CASSLSGDTEAFF.

The rearrangement links TRBV5-4 to TRBJ2-6; D possibly matches TRBD1 or TRBD2 (6 bases each). Germline V CDR1 and CDR2: SGHNT, YYREEE (reference sequence). The V end was cut by 1 base, the J end by 0 bases, with 14 bases between. CDR3 size: 18 residues. The CDR3: CASSLIGGSISGANVLTF. The CDR3 bases are TGTGCCAGCAGCTTGATCGGGGGCTCCATCTCTGGGGCCAACGTCCTGACTTTC. Drawing the rest from reference TRBV5-4 and TRBJ2-6, the complete variable domain is ETGVTQSPTHLIKTRGQQVTLRCSSQSGHNTVSWYQQALGQGPQFIFQYYREEENGRGNFPPRFSGLQFPNYSSELNVNALELDDSALYLCASSLIGGSISGANVLTFGAGSRLTVL.

Only one count was recorded for this clone. This chain's CDR3 is CASMVVNNSPLHF. The CDR3 bases are TGTGCCAGCATGGTGGTGAATAATTCACCCCTCCACTTT. The chain recombines TRBV6-5 with TRBJ1-6; D ambiguous. This CDR3 has 13 residues. The V end was cut by 7 bases, the J end by 5 bases, with 9 bases between. Germline V lookup: CDR1 MNHEY, CDR2 SVGAGI.

CDR3 DNA: TGTGCCAGCAGTGCCATGGGTAATTCACCCCTCCACTTT. It specifies CASSAMGNSPLHF. V and J are TRBV6-4 and TRBJ1-6; D is undetermined. CDR1 is MRHNA, CDR2 SNTAGT, per germline. This CDR3 comprises 13 residues. Trimming pared 4 bases from V and 6 bases from J, leaving 7 bases between.

This clone came up once. This chain joins TRBV28 and TRBJ2-7; D is possibly TRBD1 or TRBD2 (5 bases each). CDR1 is MDHEN, CDR2 SYDVKM, per germline. The ends were cut back, 4 bases at V and 3 bases at J, with 28 bases in the middle. This CDR3 is built from 19 residues. The CDR3 bases are TGTGCCAGCAGTTCACCAGGGTTCGGGAAATCCCTCCTTGGCTACGAGCAGTACTTC. Amino acid sequence: CASSSPGFGKSLLGYEQYF. Filled out from reference TRBV28 and TRBJ2-7, the complete variable domain reads DVKVTQSSRYLVKRTGEKVFLECVQDMDHENMFWYRQDPGLGLRLIYFSYDVKMKEKGDIPEGYSVSREKKERFSLILESASTNQTSMYLCASSSPGFGKSLLGYEQYFGPGTRLTVT.

CDR3 protein: CASKPGTNYQETQYF. CDR3 bases: TGTGCCAGTAAACCCGGGACTAACTACCAAGAGACCCAGTACTTC. The chain carries TRBV19 and TRBJ2-5; 7 bases are a match to TRBD2. The CDR3 length is 15 residues. J lost 0 bases, V lost 7 bases, and 8 bases had no gene match. The germline gives CDR1 LNHDA, CDR2 SQIVND (reference sequence).

The chain has TRBV2 and TRBJ2-1, with D unclear. CDR1 is SNHLY and CDR2 is FYNNEI in the germline V gene. V lost 3 bases to trimming and J lost 0 bases, with 9 bases between them. The CDR3 runs to 15 residues. The CDR3: CASSEDLRSYNEQFF. CDR3 nucleotide sequence: TGTGCCAGCAGTGAGGATCTTCGCTCCTACAATGAGCAGTTCTTC. Based on the CDR3 plus reference TRBV2 and TRBJ2-1, the full variable domain is EPEVTQTPSHQVTQMGQEVILRCVPISNHLYFYWYRQILGQKVEFLVSFYNNEISEKSEIFDDQFSVERPDGSNFTLKIRSTKLEDSAMYFCASSEDLRSYNEQFFGPGTRLTVL.

The chain links TRBV27 to TRBJ2-3, with 7 bases fitting TRBD2. Germline CDR1 is MNHEY and CDR2 is SMNVEV (reference sequence). The CDR3 length is 14 residues. The V segment lost 2 bases and the J segment 4 bases; nucleotides outside the gene matches: 3. The DNA of the CDR3 is TGTGCCAGCAGTTTAGCGGGAGACCCAGATACGCAGTATTTT. Translated, it gives CASSLAGDPDTQYF.

The V and J genes are TRBV28 and TRBJ1-1; D ambiguous. Trimming stripped 6 bases from V and 6 bases from J, with 8 bases between. CDR3 size: 11 residues. Per germline, CDR1 MDHEN and CDR2 SYDVKM. CDR3 in amino acids: CASRSVAEAFF. CDR3 nucleotide sequence: TGTGCCAGCAGGTCGGTTGCTGAAGCTTTCTTT.

The chain links TRBV11-2 to TRBJ1-2; a possible D gene is TRBD1 (6 bases). The CDR3 totals 13 residues. Germline loops: CDR1 SGHAT, CDR2 FQNNGV. The V end was cut by 1 base, the J end by 6 bases, with 9 bases between. The CDR3 protein is CASSLGYRDGYTF. In nucleotides, the CDR3 is TGTGCCAGCAGCTTAGGGTACAGGGATGGCTACACCTTC.

This chain connects TRBV24-1 to TRBJ2-3; 9 positions agree with TRBD2. After removal of 4 bases from V and 6 bases from J, the junction contained 13 bases not matched to a gene. There are 17 residues in the CDR3. Germline assignment: CDR1 KGHDR and CDR2 SFDVKD. CDR3 amino acids: CATSDPSGAGGFDTQYF. The CDR3, as DNA: TGTGCCACCAGTGACCCCTCAGGAGCGGGGGGTTTCGATACGCAGTATTTT.

V is TRBV5-3 and J is TRBJ1-4, with D possibly being TRBD1 (5 bases). TRBV5-3 is annotated as an ORF whose role is uncertain. Trimming left V 1 base short and J 5 bases short, with 18 bases between. The CDR3 has 17 residues. The CDR3 region has the DNA TGTGCCAGAAGCTTGCAATTCGGGGCCCAAAGAAATGAAAAACTGTTTTTT. Translated, it gives CARSLQFGAQRNEKLFF.

The chain couples TRBV7-9 to TRBJ1-1; D unresolved. The germline CDR1 and CDR2 sequences are SEHNR and FQNEAQ (reference sequence). Between the trimmed V and J ends, which lost 4 bases and 1 base, there was a span of 7 bases. CDR3 length: 13 amino acids. The CDR3 DNA reads as TGTGCCAGCAGCTCCGCGGCGAACACTGAAGCTTTCTTT. It specifies CASSSAANTEAFF. Drawing the rest from reference TRBV7-9 and TRBJ1-1, the complete variable domain is DTGVSQNPRHKITKRGQNVTFRCDPISEHNRLYWYRQTLGQGPEFLTYFQNEAQLEKSRLLSDRFSAERPKGSFSTLEIQRTEQGDSAMYLCASSSAANTEAFFGQGTRLTVV.

The chain recombines TRBV28 with TRBJ1-5; no firm D call. The germline V gene has CDR1 MDHEN and CDR2 SYDVKM. CDR3 size: 13 residues. Between the trimmed V and J ends, which lost 7 bases and 10 bases, there was a span of 17 bases. CDR3 region: CASTLPGSSPQHF. In DNA, the CDR3 is TGTGCCAGCACCCTGCCAGGCTCTAGCCCCCAGCATTTT.

The rearrangement uses TRBV24-1 and TRBJ2-5; 7 bases agree with TRBD1. Germline V gene data show CDR1 as KGHDR and CDR2 as SFDVKD. This CDR3 is built from 20 residues. Trimming took 3 bases from V and 9 from J; bases not matched to a gene: 27. CDR3 nucleotides: TGTGCCACCAGTGATGCTATCCGGGACAGTGACCCATTCGGGGCAGGGGCCCAGTACTTC. Translation: CATSDAIRDSDPFGAGAQYF.

The chain employs TRBV7-9 and TRBJ2-7, with 11 bases lining up with TRBD1. Per germline, CDR1 SEHNR and CDR2 FQNEAQ (reference sequence). V lost 3 bases and J lost 0; bases outside the gene matches: 13. This CDR3 comprises 19 residues. The CDR3 bases are TGTGCCAGCAGCTTTTCCGGGACAGGGGGTACCCTGACCTCCTACGAGCAGTACTTC. This translates into CASSFSGTGGTLTSYEQYF.

For the CDR3, the DNA is TGTGCCAGCAGTTACCAGCCCGGGGATGGCTACACCTTC. Amino acids: CASSYQPGDGYTF. This chain joins TRBV6-2 or TRBV6-3 and TRBJ1-2, with no clear D. V was shortened by 2 bases and J by 6 bases, with 10 bases between the two germline ends. Germline assignment: CDR1 MNHEY and CDR2 SVGEGT. The CDR3 runs to 13 residues.

V gene TRBV5-6 combines with J gene TRBJ1-1; no definite D call. This CDR3 region has 12 residues. V was shortened by 4 bases and J by 6 bases, with 10 bases between the two germline ends. Germline CDR1 and CDR2: SGHDT and YYEEEE. CDR3: CASSLSSSEAFF. In nucleotides, the CDR3 is TGTGCCAGCAGCCTATCTAGTTCTGAAGCTTTCTTT.

V usage is TRBV28 and J usage is TRBJ2-1, with TRBD2 identical over 11 bases. J lost 10 bases, V lost 6 bases, and 11 bases had no gene match. CDR3 size: 15 residues. CDR1 and CDR2 from the germline V gene are MDHEN and SYDVKM. CDR3 amino acids: CASRVTSGSNREQFF. Here the CDR3 DNA reads TGTGCCAGCAGGGTAACTAGCGGGAGTAATCGGGAGCAGTTCTTC.